Presented here are 18 T cell receptor beta chains from one specimen sequenced in a study of OX40 agonist ivuxolimab in advanced cancers. The table came from immunoSEQ multiplex PCR; TCRdb's copy has only in-frame clones and leaves some out. The sample records tens of thousands of clones, about nine tenths being singletons. This material consisted of CD4+ or CD8+ T cells sorted from blood, taken in a trial of the OX40 agonist ivuxolimab. Receptors originate from an adult with an advanced solid tumor such as melanoma, head and neck, liver or kidney cancer.

J is TRBJ1-5 and V is TRBV18; 8 bases are a match to TRBD1. V was clipped by 6 bases and J by 4 bases; unmatched bases: 8. Germline V CDR1 and CDR2: KGHSH, LQKENI. The CDR3 consists of 15 residues. Here the CDR3 DNA reads TGTGCCAGCTCTACAGGGGGAACTCAAAATCAGCCCCAGCATTTT. It yields the protein CASSTGGTQNQPQHF.

This chain joins TRBV5-5 and TRBJ1-1, with 8 bases identical to TRBD1. Germline lookup yields CDR1 SGHKS and CDR2 YYEKEE (reference sequence). Trimming removed 0 bases from V and 5 bases from J; junction bases left unmatched: 6. This CDR3 comprises 15 residues. The CDR3 region has the DNA TGTGCCAGCAGCTTGGTTGCCAGGGGGCTTACTGAAGCTTTCTTT. Translated: CASSLVARGLTEAFF.

The rearrangement joins TRBV30 to TRBJ2-5; D is unclear. CDR1 and CDR2 (germline): GTSNPN, SVGIG (reference sequence). The CDR3 consists of 12 residues. The V end was cut by 3 bases, the J end by 7 bases, with 12 bases between. This CDR3 is CAWSLTIGTQYF. The DNA of the CDR3 is TGTGCCTGGAGCCTTACCATTGGGACCCAGTACTTC.

The V and J genes are TRBV7-9 and TRBJ1-4; TRBD1 aligns across 7 bases. V lost 6 bases and J lost 2; bases outside the gene matches: 6. This CDR3 has 15 residues. CDR1 and CDR2 from the germline V gene are SEHNR and FQNEAQ (reference sequence). The chain's CDR3 is CASRLRDSTNEKLFF. DNA of the CDR3: TGTGCCAGCAGATTAAGGGACAGCACTAATGAAAAACTGTTTTTT.

This clone was detected once. The rearrangement uses TRBV2 and TRBJ2-7, with a tentative D call TRBD2 (6 bases). Trimming shortened V by 8 bases and J by 2 bases, and 16 bases separated the two germline ends. Germline loops: CDR1 SNHLY, CDR2 FYNNEI. The CDR3 extends over 14 amino acids. The CDR3 loop is CASLATLRPYEQYV. CDR3 DNA sequence: TGTGCCAGCCTAGCGACCCTAAGGCCCTACGAGCAGTACGTC.

The chain has TRBV5-1 and TRBJ1-3, with 8 bases identical to TRBD1. CDR3 size: 16 residues. CDR1 and CDR2 (germline): SGHRS, YFSETQ. The V gene end was trimmed by 1 base and the J gene end by 4 bases; junction bases not matched to a gene: 7. This chain's CDR3 is CASSLTPTGAGNTIYF. DNA of the CDR3: TGCGCCAGCAGCTTGACCCCGACAGGGGCGGGAAACACCATATATTTT.

This clone has just one count. This chain uses TRBV6-5 with TRBJ1-1; D unclear. The V gene lost 2 bases and the J gene lost 1 base, with 8 bases spanning the gap. Looked up from germline, CDR1 is MNHEY and CDR2 is SVGAGI. The CDR3 is made up of 14 amino acids. This chain's CDR3 is CASSYRPENTEAFF. Here the CDR3 DNA reads TGTGCCAGCAGTTACAGGCCTGAGAACACTGAAGCTTTCTTT.

The count of this clone is one. The gene calls are TRBV27 and TRBJ2-7, with 8 bases fitting TRBD1. Trimming at V came to 5 bases and at J to 0 bases, leaving 6 bases not matched to a gene. The CDR3 is made up of 15 amino acids. Germline V gives CDR1 MNHEY, CDR2 SMNVEV (reference sequence). The CDR3: CASSTRDRISYEQYF. The CDR3 DNA reads as TGTGCCAGCAGTACCCGGGACAGGATCTCCTACGAGCAGTACTTC.

This chain connects TRBV6-5 to TRBJ1-4, with 7 bases that match TRBD1. The CDR3 length is 14 residues. Trimming cost V 6 bases and J 6 bases; bases outside gene matches: 7. The germline V gene has CDR1 MNHEY and CDR2 SVGAGI. The CDR3: CASSRQGWDEKLFF. The CDR3 region has the DNA TGTGCCAGCAGCCGACAGGGTTGGGATGAAAAACTGTTTTTT.

The chain joins TRBV19 to TRBJ1-1; a weak D match, TRBD1 (6 bases). There are 16 residues in the CDR3. V lost 7 bases and J lost 4, with 22 bases in between. Germline loops: CDR1 LNHDA, CDR2 SQIVND (reference sequence). The CDR3 nucleotides are TGTGCCAGTAAGGTCGGGACATCTACCGCTCGCACTGAAGCTTTCTTT. Its translation: CASKVGTSTARTEAFF. Together with reference TRBV19 and TRBJ1-1, the CDR3 gives the full variable domain: DGGITQSPKYLFRKEGQNVTLSCEQNLNHDAMYWYRQDPGQGLRLIYYSQIVNDFQKGDIAEGYSVSREKKESFPLTVTSAQKNPTAFYLCASKVGTSTARTEAFFGQGTRLTVV.

This chain joins TRBV7-2 and TRBJ2-3; 11 bases are shared with TRBD2. Germline V lookup: CDR1 SGHTA, CDR2 FQGNSA. The CDR3 runs 18 residues. V was clipped by 5 bases and J by 0 bases; unmatched bases: 10. The CDR3 DNA follows: TGTGCCAGCAGCCCGGTGGCTAGCGGGGGGCATAGCACAGATACGCAGTATTTT. Encoded protein: CASSPVASGGHSTDTQYF.

The CDR3 bases are TGTGCCAGCAGCTTCGGACTAGCGGGAATGGCCGGGGAGCTGTTTTTT. This translates into CASSFGLAGMAGELFF. V and J are TRBV11-3 and TRBJ2-2; 12 nucleotides align to TRBD2. Germline V gives CDR1 SGHNT, CDR2 YENEEA. This CDR3 comprises 16 residues. J was trimmed by 6 bases and V by 3 bases; bases with no gene match: 5.

Here the CDR3 DNA reads TGTGCCAGCAGCTTGGACCCGGCGGGCGGGGAGCTGTTTTTT. As protein: CASSLDPAGGELFF. V and J are TRBV4-2 and TRBJ2-2, with a possible D match to TRBD2 (5 bases). The V gene lost 5 bases and the J gene lost 7 bases, with 14 bases spanning the gap. Germline V lookup: CDR1 LGHNA, CDR2 YNFKEQ. CDR3 length equals 14 residues.

This chain links TRBV5-1 with TRBJ2-2; D is ambiguous. In germline, CDR1 is SGHRS, CDR2 YFSETQ. CDR3 size: 16 residues. V lost 4 bases and J 2 bases, leaving 15 bases between the germline ends. The CDR3 spells CASSRGTGSNTGELFF. DNA of the CDR3: TGCGCCAGCAGCCGAGGAACCGGAAGTAACACCGGGGAGCTGTTTTTT.

This clone was counted once. The chain employs TRBV9 and TRBJ2-2; 11 bases agree with TRBD2. The germline CDR1 and CDR2 sequences are SGDLS and YYNGEE. The CDR3 sequence is 16 residues long. The ends lost 2 bases at V and 1 base at J; junction bases unmatched: 1. The CDR3 DNA sequence: TGTGCCAGCAGCGTCGGACTAGCGGGGAACACCGGGGAGCTGTTTTTT. It encodes CASSVGLAGNTGELFF.

The chain employs TRBV28 and TRBJ1-4, with 11 bases aligning to TRBD1. Germline assignment: CDR1 MDHEN and CDR2 SYDVKM. CDR3 length: 16 residues. Trimming took 5 bases from V and 7 from J; bases not matched to a gene: 9. Here the CDR3 DNA reads TGTGCCAGCAGTCGGACCGGGACAGGGGGTTCTGAAAAACTGTTTTTT. Translated, it gives CASSRTGTGGSEKLFF. Full variable domain (missing parts from reference TRBV28 and TRBJ1-4): DVKVTQSSRYLVKRTGEKVFLECVQDMDHENMFWYRQDPGLGLRLIYFSYDVKMKEKGDIPEGYSVSREKKERFSLILESASTNQTSMYLCASSRTGTGGSEKLFFGSGTQLSVL.

This clone was observed a single time. Germline is not matched at one junction end, which may reflect a read error. The V gene is TRBV2, the J gene TRBJ1-5; D call uncertain. The CDR3 runs 13 residues. Germline CDR1 and CDR2: SNHLY and FYNNEI. The CDR3 loop reads CASSEDKYQPQHF. The CDR3, as DNA: TGTGCCAGCAGCGAAGACAAGTATCAGCCCCAGCATTTT.

J is TRBJ1-5 and V is TRBV7-9; D may be TRBD1 (5 bases). CDR1 is SEHNR and CDR2 is FQNEAQ in the germline V gene (reference sequence). The ends were cut back, 5 bases at V and 6 bases at J, with 11 bases in the middle. CDR3 length: 13 amino acids. CDR3 nucleotides: TGTGCCAGCAGCCGCGAGCAGGGTCAGCCCCAGCATTTT. Translating gives CASSREQGQPQHF.